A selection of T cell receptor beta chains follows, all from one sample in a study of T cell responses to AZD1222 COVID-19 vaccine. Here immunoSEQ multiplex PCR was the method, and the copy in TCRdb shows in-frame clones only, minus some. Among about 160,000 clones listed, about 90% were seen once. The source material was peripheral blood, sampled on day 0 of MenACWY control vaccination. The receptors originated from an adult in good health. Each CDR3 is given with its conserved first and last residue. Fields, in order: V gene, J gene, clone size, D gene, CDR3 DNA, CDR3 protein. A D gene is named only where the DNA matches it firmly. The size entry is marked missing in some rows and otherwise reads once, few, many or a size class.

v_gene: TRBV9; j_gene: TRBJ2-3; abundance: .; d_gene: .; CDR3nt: TGTGCCAGCAGCGTAGGGGGTCCAGATACGCAGTATTTT; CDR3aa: CASSVGGPDTQYF
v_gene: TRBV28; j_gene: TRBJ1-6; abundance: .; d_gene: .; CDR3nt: TGTGCCAGCAGTTTATGGCAGGAGGAGAATTCACCCCTCCACTTT; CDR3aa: CASSLWQEENSPLHF
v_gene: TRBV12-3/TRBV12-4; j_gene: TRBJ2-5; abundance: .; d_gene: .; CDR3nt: TGTGCCAGCACGGGACTGGGGGAGACCCAGTACTTC; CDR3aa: CASTGLGETQYF
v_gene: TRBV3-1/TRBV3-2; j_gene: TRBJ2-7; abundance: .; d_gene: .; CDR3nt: TGTGCCAGCAGCCAGATCCAACTAACTAGTTCCGAGCAGTACTTC; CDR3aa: CASSQIQLTSSEQYF
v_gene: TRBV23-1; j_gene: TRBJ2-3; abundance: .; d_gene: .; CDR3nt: TGCGCCAGCAGCCCGGTCGGACACAGGCATTGCACAGATACGCAGTATTTT; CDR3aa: CASSPVGHRHCTDTQYF
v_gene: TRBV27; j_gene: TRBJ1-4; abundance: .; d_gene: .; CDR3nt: TGTGCCAGCAGTTTAGGGGGGATCCAGGAAAAACTGTTTTTT; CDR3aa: CASSLGGIQEKLFF
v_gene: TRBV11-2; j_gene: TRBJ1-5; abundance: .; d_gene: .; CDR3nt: TGTGCCCTCAAAGGCATGCCTCGTTCGGGGTTGCGGAGTCAGCCCCAGCATTTT; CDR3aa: CALKGMPRSGLRSQPQHF
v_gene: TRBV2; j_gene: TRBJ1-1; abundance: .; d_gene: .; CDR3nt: TGTGCCAGCAGGGCAGGAGGGACTGAAGCTTTCTTT; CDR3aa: CASRAGGTEAFF
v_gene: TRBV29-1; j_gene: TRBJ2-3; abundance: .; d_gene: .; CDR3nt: TGCAGCGTCTCCTCAGATACGCAGTATTTT; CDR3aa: CSVSSDTQYF
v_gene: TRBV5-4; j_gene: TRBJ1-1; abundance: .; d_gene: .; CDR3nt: TGTGCCAGCAGCTTATGGGGTAGGGACACTGAAGCTTTCTTT; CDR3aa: CASSLWGRDTEAFF
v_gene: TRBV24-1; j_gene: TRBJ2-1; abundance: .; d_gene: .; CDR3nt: TGTGCCACCAGTGATTTCGGACCAACCAATGAGCAGTTCTTC; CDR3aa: CATSDFGPTNEQFF
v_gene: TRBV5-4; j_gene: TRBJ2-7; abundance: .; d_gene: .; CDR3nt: TGTGCCAGCAGCTCCCCAGCCAGACTGCTAACGAGCTCCTACGAGCAGTACTTC; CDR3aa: CASSSPARLLTSSYEQYF
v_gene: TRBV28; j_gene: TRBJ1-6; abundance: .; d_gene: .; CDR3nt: TGTGCCAGCAGTTTATGGGGGGCTCGGGGTAATTCACCCCTCCACTTT; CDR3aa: CASSLWGARGNSPLHF
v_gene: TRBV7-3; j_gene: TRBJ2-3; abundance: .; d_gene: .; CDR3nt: TGTGCCAGCAGCTTATACCCGGGCTCTCGGGATACGCAGTATTTT; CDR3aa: CASSLYPGSRDTQYF
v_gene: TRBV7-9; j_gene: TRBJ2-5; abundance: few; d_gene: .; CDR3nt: TGTGCCAGCAGCCCCACAGGGGAGGCGTACCAAGAGACCCAGTACTTC; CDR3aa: CASSPTGEAYQETQYF
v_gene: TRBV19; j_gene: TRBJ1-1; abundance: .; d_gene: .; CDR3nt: TGTGCCAGTAGCACAGCTGGTTACACTGAAGCTTTCTTT; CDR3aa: CASSTAGYTEAFF
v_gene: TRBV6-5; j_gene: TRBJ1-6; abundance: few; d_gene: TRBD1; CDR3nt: TGTGCCAGCACGGACCGACAGGGTTCACCCCTCCACTTT; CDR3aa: CASTDRQGSPLHF
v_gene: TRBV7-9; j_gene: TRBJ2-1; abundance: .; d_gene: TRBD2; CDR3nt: TGTGCCAGCAGCTTATTGGGGTTTGACGCGGGAGTGCCCAATGAGCAGTTCTTC; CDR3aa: CASSLLGFDAGVPNEQFF
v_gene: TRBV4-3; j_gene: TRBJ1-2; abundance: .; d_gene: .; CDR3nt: TGCGCCAGCAGCCAAGGGAGCGGCAACTATGGCTACACCTTC; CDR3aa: CASSQGSGNYGYTF
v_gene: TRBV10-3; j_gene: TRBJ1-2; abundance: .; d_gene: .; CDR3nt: TGTGCCATCAGTGAGTCGTTAGGGTCCTATGGCTACACCTTC; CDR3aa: CAISESLGSYGYTF
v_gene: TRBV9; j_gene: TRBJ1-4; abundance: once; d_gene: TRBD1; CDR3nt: TGTGCCAGCAGCGCAACCCTGACAGGGGGTAATGAAAAACTGTTTTTT; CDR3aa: CASSATLTGGNEKLFF
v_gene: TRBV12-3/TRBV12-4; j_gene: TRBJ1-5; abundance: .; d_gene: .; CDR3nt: TGTGCCAGCGGAGCGGAGGGGTTTCAGCCCCAGCATTTT; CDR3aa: CASGAEGFQPQHF
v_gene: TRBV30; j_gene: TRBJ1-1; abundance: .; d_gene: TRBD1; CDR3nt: TGTGCCTGGACTCCCAGGGGGATTAACACTGAAGCTTTCTTT; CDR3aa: CAWTPRGINTEAFF
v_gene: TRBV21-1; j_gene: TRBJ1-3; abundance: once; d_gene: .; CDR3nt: TGTGCCAGCAGCGGCGAGCAGGGAAGGACAGCGACTCCTGGAAACACCATATATTTT; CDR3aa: CASSGEQGRTATPGNTIYF
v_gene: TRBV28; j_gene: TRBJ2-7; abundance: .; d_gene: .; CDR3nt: TGTGCCAGCAGGGGATTTGGTAGAATCGAGCAGTACTTC; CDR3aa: CASRGFGRIEQYF
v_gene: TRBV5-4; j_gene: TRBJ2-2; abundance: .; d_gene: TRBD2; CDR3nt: TGTGCCAGCAGCGACGCGGGAGGTCCGGAGCTGTTTTTT; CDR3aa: CASSDAGGPELFF
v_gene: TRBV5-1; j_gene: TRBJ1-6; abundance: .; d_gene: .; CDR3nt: TGCGCCAGCAGCTACCGGGACGCGAATTCACCCCTCCACTTT; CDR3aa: CASSYRDANSPLHF
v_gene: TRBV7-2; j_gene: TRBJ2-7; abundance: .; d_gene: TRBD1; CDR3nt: TGTGCCAGCAGCTTAGAGGACAGGGGATTCCACGAGCAGTACTTC; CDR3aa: CASSLEDRGFHEQYF
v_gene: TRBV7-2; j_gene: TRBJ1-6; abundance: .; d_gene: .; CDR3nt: TGTGCCACCGCCCTTAGGGGGAGGAATTCACCCCTCCACTTT; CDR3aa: CATALRGRNSPLHF
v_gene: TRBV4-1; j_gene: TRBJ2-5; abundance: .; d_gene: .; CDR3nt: TGCGCCAGCAGCCAGGGGGGTAGTCTCGGGGGAGAGACCCAGTACTTC; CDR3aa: CASSQGGSLGGETQYF
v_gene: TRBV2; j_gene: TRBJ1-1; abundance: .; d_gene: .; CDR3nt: TGTGCCAGCAGTGAAGCGAGAAACAGGGTTTCTGAAGCTTTCTTT; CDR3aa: CASSEARNRVSEAFF
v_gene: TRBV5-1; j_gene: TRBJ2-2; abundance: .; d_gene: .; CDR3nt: TGCGCCAGCAGCTTGTCCCTAGCCCCATCGAGCGGGGAGCTGTTTTTT; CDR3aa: CASSLSLAPSSGELFF
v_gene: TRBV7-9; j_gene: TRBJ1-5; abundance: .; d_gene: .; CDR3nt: TGTGCCAGCAGCTTAGGGGTCAGCAATCAGCCCCAGCATTTT; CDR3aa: CASSLGVSNQPQHF
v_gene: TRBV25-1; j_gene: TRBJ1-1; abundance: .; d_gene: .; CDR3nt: TGTGCCAGCAGTGGAGCGAGCGGGCGTCCAAGTGAAGCTTTCTTT; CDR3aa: CASSGASGRPSEAFF
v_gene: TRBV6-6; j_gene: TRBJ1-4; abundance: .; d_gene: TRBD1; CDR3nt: TGTGCCAGCAGTTCCCGGGACAGGGGTTTTGAAAAACTGTTTTTT; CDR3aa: CASSSRDRGFEKLFF
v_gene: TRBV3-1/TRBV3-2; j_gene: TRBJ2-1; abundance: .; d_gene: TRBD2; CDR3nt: TGTGCCAGCAGCCAAAGAGGACTAGCGGGGTTCTCCTACAATGAGCAGTTCTTC; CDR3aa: CASSQRGLAGFSYNEQFF
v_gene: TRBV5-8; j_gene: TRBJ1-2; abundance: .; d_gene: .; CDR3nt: TGTGCCAGCAGCTTTGGGTGGCCTCAGACGGGGGGAAAAGGCTACACCTTC; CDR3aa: CASSFGWPQTGGKGYTF
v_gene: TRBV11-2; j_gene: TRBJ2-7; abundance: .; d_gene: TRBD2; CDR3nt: TGTGCCAGCAGCTTAGTATTAGGGACTAGCAGCCTATCCCCCTACGAGCAGTACTTC; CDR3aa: CASSLVLGTSSLSPYEQYF
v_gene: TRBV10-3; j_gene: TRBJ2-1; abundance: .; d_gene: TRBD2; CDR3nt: TGTGCCATCAGTGAGTCTCGCGGGAGCACCTACAATGAGCAGTTCTTC; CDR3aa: CAISESRGSTYNEQFF
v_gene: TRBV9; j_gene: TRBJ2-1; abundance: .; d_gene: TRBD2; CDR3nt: TGTGCCAGCAGCGTGGTCTCTAGCGGATACAATGAGCAGTTCTTC; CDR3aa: CASSVVSSGYNEQFF
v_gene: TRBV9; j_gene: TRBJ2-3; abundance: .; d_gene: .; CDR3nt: TGTGCCAGCAGCGACCGGATAGATGGGACCACAGATACGCAGTATTTT; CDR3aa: CASSDRIDGTTDTQYF
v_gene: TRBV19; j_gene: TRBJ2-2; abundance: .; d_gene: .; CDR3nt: TGTGCCAGTAGTATGGACGGGGACCAAGTCCGAGACGGGGAGCTGTTTTTT; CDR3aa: CASSMDGDQVRDGELFF
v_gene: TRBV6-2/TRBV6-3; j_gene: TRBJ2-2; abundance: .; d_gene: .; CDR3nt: TGTGCCAGCAGTTACGGAGCGAGTGGGGTAACCGGGGAGCTGTTTTTT; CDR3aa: CASSYGASGVTGELFF
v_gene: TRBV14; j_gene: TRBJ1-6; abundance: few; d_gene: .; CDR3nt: TGTGCCAGCAGCCAAGATTTGGACGGAAATTCACCCCTCCACTTT; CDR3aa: CASSQDLDGNSPLHF
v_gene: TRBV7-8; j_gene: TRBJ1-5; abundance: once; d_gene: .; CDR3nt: TGTGCCAGCAGCTTAGATGGACAGTTAGGCCAGCCCCAGCATTTT; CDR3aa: CASSLDGQLGQPQHF
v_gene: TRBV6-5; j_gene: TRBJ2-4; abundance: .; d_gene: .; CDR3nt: TGTGCCAGCAGTTACGACAACCGGGCCAAAAACATTCAGTACTTC; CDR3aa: CASSYDNRAKNIQYF
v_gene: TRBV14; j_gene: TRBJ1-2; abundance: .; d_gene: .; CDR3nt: TGTGCCAGCAGCCAAGATGACTTAAGAAGGCCGCCGTATGGCTACACCTTC; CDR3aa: CASSQDDLRRPPYGYTF
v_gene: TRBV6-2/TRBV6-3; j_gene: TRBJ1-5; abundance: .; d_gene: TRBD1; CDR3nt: TGTGCCAGCAGTACAGGGGGCCGAAGGCAGCCCCAGCATTTT; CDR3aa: CASSTGGRRQPQHF
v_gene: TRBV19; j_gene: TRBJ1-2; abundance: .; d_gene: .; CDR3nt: TGTGCCAGTAGTCCTACGCCGACAGGATGGGGCTACACCTTC; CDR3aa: CASSPTPTGWGYTF
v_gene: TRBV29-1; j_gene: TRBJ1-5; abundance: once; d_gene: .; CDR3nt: TGCAGCGTTGTATTCGGGGGGAATCAGCCCCAGCATTTT; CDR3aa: CSVVFGGNQPQHF
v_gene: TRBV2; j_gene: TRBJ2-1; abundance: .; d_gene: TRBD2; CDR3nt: TGTGCCAGCAGCGGGAGGGCCGCCGAAAATGAGCAGTTCTTC; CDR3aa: CASSGRAAENEQFF
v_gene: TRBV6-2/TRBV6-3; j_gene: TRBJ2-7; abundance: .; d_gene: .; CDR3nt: TGTGCCAGCAGTTACCGGGGACTGTCTAGAACCTACGAGCAGTACTTC; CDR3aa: CASSYRGLSRTYEQYF
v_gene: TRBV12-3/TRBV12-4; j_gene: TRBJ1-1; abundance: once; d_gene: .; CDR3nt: TGTGCCAGCAAGCAGGGCACTGAAGCTTTCTTT; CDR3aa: CASKQGTEAFF
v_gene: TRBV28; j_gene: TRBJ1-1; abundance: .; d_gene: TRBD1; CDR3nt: TGTGCCAGCACCGACCGGACAGGGGTGTTTTCTGAAGCTTTCTTT; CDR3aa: CASTDRTGVFSEAFF
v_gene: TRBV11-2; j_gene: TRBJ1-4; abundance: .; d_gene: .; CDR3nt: TGTGCCAGCAGCTTAGGTCAGTCGGGGGCAGAGGAAAAACTGTTTTTT; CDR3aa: CASSLGQSGAEEKLFF
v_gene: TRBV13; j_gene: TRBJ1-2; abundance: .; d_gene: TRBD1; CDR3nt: TGTGCCAGCAGCTTAGTGCAGGGGGTCAATGGCTACACCTTC; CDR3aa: CASSLVQGVNGYTF
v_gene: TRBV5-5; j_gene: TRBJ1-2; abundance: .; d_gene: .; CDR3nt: TGTGCCAGCAGCTTGTTGGTTCAGGTGAACTATGGCTACACCTTC; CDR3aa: CASSLLVQVNYGYTF
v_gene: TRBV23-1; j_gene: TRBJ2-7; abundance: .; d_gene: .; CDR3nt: TGCGCCAGCAGTCGCACGGCAGGGCATTACGAGCAGTACTTC; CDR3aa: CASSRTAGHYEQYF
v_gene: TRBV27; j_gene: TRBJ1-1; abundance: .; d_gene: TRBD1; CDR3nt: TGTGCCAGCAGAACAGGGGGGGGAAGTAATGAAGCTTTCTTT; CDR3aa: CASRTGGGSNEAFF